This TCR beta chain was profiled in a study of T-cell reconstitution after alpha-beta-depleted transplantation in children. A library of TCRbeta sequences, prepared with unique molecular identifiers, was generated. TCRdb independently ran MiXCR on the PCR reads; one entry per CDR3 protein. The sample records about 91,000 distinct CDR3 sequences, roughly 8% being singletons. This clonotype was counted at least ten times. Germline CDR1 and CDR2: SGHTA and FQGTGA. V lost 0 bases, J lost 5 bases, and 11 bases stayed unmatched. This CDR3 contains 17 residues. The TCR was taken from a human donor who donated a stem cell graft to a child with congenital amegakaryocytic thrombocytopenia. J is TRBJ1-1 and V is TRBV7-3; TRBD1 matches 8 bases. The sequences come from PBMCs from the stem cell graft donor, collected from the stem cell graft. The DNA of the CDR3 is TGTGCCAGCAGCTTAACGGGGCAGGGGGCGATTTGGACTGAAGCTTTCTTT. Protein: CASSLTGQGAIWTEAFF.